This T cell receptor (beta chain) appears in the sequencing data of a study of OX40 agonist ivuxolimab in advanced cancers. The sample holds a few counts of this clone. Its antigen remains unidentified. From germline, CDR1 is MNHEY and CDR2 SVGAGI. The length of the CDR3 is 14 residues. V lost 4 bases to trimming and J lost 10 bases; unmatched junction nucleotides: 9. Produced via immunoSEQ multiplex PCR; TCRdb's table is partial and in-frame only. The table has tens of thousands of clones, 85% to 90% seen once. Study observations and caveats: Mean expanded clone counts were higher in CD8+ than CD4+ T cells.

This TCR was recovered from an adult with an advanced solid tumor such as melanoma, head and neck, liver or kidney cancer. This rearrangement joins TRBV6-5 to TRBJ2-1, with TRBD1 matching 8 bases. Sample: CD4+ or CD8+ T cells sorted from blood, taken in a trial of the OX40 agonist ivuxolimab. CDR3 coding DNA: TGTGCCAGCAGTTTTTTCAGGGGGCGAGGGGAGCAGTTCTTC. This sequence encodes CASSFFRGRGEQFF.